Shown below are 17 T cell receptor beta chains from a single sample sequenced in a study of shared clonotypes between healthy human individuals. The repertoire was sequenced with immunoSEQ multiplex PCR; TCRdb's copy has only in-frame clones and lacks some. The table has roughly 2.5 million clones, more than 90% seen once. The sample comprised naive CD4+ T cells sorted from blood. Subset in this sample: CD45RA+ positively selected. The receptor set was obtained from a man in his late teens or twenties in good health.

This sequence joins TRBV5-8 and TRBJ1-5; maybe TRBD1 (5 bases). CDR3 length: 14 residues. V dropped 4 bases and J dropped 10 bases, with 18 bases sitting between them. Germline V lookup: CDR1 SGHTS, CDR2 YDEGEE. CDR3 nucleotide sequence: TGTGCCAGCAGCCACGAGAGCCCGGGGGTTCCCCAGCATTTT. Translating gives CASSHESPGVPQHF.

The chain carries TRBV18 and TRBJ1-1; possibly TRBD1 for D (5 bases). Trimming shortened V by 0 bases and J by 7 bases, and 12 bases separated the two germline ends. This CDR3 comprises 14 residues. Germline values: CDR1 KGHSH, CDR2 LQKENI. Written as DNA, the CDR3 is TGTGCCAGCTCACCACCCGCCAGGGAGGTTGAAGCTTTCTTT. It translates to CASSPPAREVEAFF.

The V gene is TRBV6-1, the J gene TRBJ1-2; no definite D call. Germline lookup yields CDR1 MNHNS and CDR2 SASEGT. The CDR3 loop spans 13 amino acids. The V gene lost 1 base and the J gene lost 4 bases, with 7 bases spanning the gap. CDR3 loop: CASSEDRLYGYTF. The CDR3 DNA is TGTGCCAGCAGTGAAGACCGCCTCTATGGCTACACCTTC.

V and J are TRBV15 and TRBJ2-7; a possible D gene is TRBD1 (5 bases). The CDR3 totals 13 residues. Per germline, CDR1 LNHNV and CDR2 YYDKDF (reference sequence). The V gene lost 3 bases and the J gene lost 3 bases, with 9 bases spanning the gap. The CDR3 spells CATSSGHRYEQYF. The CDR3 coding sequence is TGTGCCACCAGCAGTGGACACCGCTACGAGCAGTACTTC.

V and J are TRBV25-1 and TRBJ1-1, with D perhaps matching TRBD1 (5 bases). Trimming left V 4 bases short and J 0 bases short, with 15 bases between. The CDR3 is made up of 16 amino acids. The germline gives CDR1 MGHDK, CDR2 SYGVNS. The CDR3 protein is CASSATTGTVNTEAFF. In DNA, the CDR3 is TGTGCCAGCAGTGCAACAACCGGGACGGTGAACACTGAAGCTTTCTTT.

This rearrangement joins TRBV28 to TRBJ2-5, with 10 bases identical to TRBD2. From germline, CDR1 is MDHEN and CDR2 SYDVKM. Trimming took 0 bases from V and 3 from J; bases not matched to a gene: 4. The CDR3 length is 16 residues. The CDR3 DNA reads TGTGCCAGCAGTTTATGGTCGAGCGGGAGGGAAGAGACCCAGTACTTC. This codes for CASSLWSSGREETQYF.

The gene calls are TRBV5-4 and TRBJ2-1; 8 bases align to TRBD2. CDR3 length: 15 amino acids. Germline V CDR1 and CDR2: SGHNT, YYREEE (reference sequence). The J segment lost 9 bases and the V segment lost 0 bases, leaving 8 bases of the junction unmatched. The CDR3 protein is CASSLGGTSFGEQFF. In DNA form, the CDR3 reads TGTGCCAGCAGCTTGGGAGGGACTAGTTTTGGTGAGCAGTTCTTC.

The chain has TRBV29-1 and TRBJ2-5, with unresolved D. The CDR3 has 10 residues. CDR1 and CDR2 from the germline V gene are SQVTM and ANQGSEA. V lost 5 bases and J lost 5, with 6 bases in between. DNA of the CDR3: TGCAGCGTTCTATGGGAGACCCAGTACTTC. Translation gives CSVLWETQYF.

CDR3 nucleotide sequence: TGTGCCAGCAGTGAGGGACTAGCAGGAGGCAATGAGCAGTTCTTC. This sequence encodes CASSEGLAGGNEQFF. This chain connects TRBV25-1 to TRBJ2-1; 9 bases line up with TRBD2. Germline V gene data show CDR1 as MGHDK and CDR2 as SYGVNS. Trimming took 3 bases from V and 6 from J; bases not matched to a gene: 6. The CDR3 runs 15 residues.

The gene calls are TRBV9 and TRBJ2-7; 11 positions match TRBD2. After removal of 4 bases from V and 5 bases from J, the junction contained 11 bases not matched to a gene. In germline, CDR1 is SGDLS, CDR2 YYNGEE. This CDR3 region has 16 residues. The DNA for the CDR3 is TGTGCCAGCAGCCCAGGGGCTAGCGGGGGGCCGGACGAGCAGTACTTC. Translated, it gives CASSPGASGGPDEQYF.

About this clone: This same CDR3 is encoded by further DNA sequences in the sample. The CDR3 region has the DNA TGCGCCAGCAGCTTGGCCGGACAGGGTGGGGAGACCCAGTACTTC. Translated: CASSLAGQGGETQYF. This sequence joins TRBV5-1 and TRBJ2-5; 8 nucleotides align to TRBD1. CDR1 SGHRS and CDR2 YFSETQ come from the germline V gene. J gave up 5 bases and V 0 bases, and 6 bases lay outside the gene matches. The CDR3 spans 15 residues.

Comment on this clone: This sample includes further DNA sequences coding for the same CDR3. The gene calls are TRBV6-1 and TRBJ1-6, with D unclear. The CDR3 contains 10 residues. Trimming cost V 8 bases and J 6 bases, with 2 bases left between them. CDR1 is MNHNS, CDR2 SASEGT, per germline. The CDR3 loop is CASSNSPLHF. DNA of the CDR3: TGTGCCAGCTCTAATTCACCCCTCCACTTT.

This chain connects TRBV5-1 to TRBJ2-3, with 9 bases aligning to TRBD2. Per the germline V gene, CDR1 is SGHRS and CDR2 is YFSETQ. With 1 base clipped from V and 2 bases from J, the junction kept 8 bases outside the gene matches. This CDR3 has 17 amino acids. CDR3 sequence: CASSLPASGAYTDTQYF. As DNA, the CDR3 is TGCGCCAGCAGCTTGCCGGCTAGCGGGGCCTACACAGATACGCAGTATTTT.

The chain has TRBV2 and TRBJ1-1; TRBD1 agrees at 9 bases. Trimming took 7 bases from V and 6 from J; bases not matched to a gene: 3. This CDR3 is built from 12 residues. Per germline, CDR1 SNHLY and CDR2 FYNNEI. CDR3 DNA sequence: TGTGCCAGCAAGGACAGGGGACCTGAAGCTTTCTTT. Translated: CASKDRGPEAFF.

V usage is TRBV30 and J usage is TRBJ1-4, with 7 bases that match TRBD1. The V and J ends lost 2 bases and 6 bases, in that order; junction bases with no gene match: 6. The CDR3 extends over 14 amino acids. Germline-derived CDR1 and CDR2 are GTSNPN and SVGIG (reference sequence). CDR3 coding DNA: TGTGCCTGGAGTTTAACGAGGGGGCATGAAAAACTGTTTTTT. This gives the protein CAWSLTRGHEKLFF.

This clone was detected once. The V and J genes are TRBV30 and TRBJ2-5, with 9 bases aligning to TRBD2. Germline CDR1 and CDR2: GTSNPN and SVGIG (reference sequence). The CDR3 extends over 15 amino acids. The V gene end was trimmed by 3 bases and the J gene end by 5 bases; junction bases not matched to a gene: 10. CDR3 coding DNA: TGTGCCTGGAGGGTCGGGATAGCGGGAGTGGAGACCCAGTACTTC. This sequence encodes CAWRVGIAGVETQYF.

The chain combines TRBV28 with TRBJ1-2; D not certain. The CDR3 contains 12 residues. V was clipped by 4 bases and J by 8 bases, with 11 bases between them. From germline, CDR1 is MDHEN and CDR2 SYDVKM. CDR3 DNA: TGTGCCAGCAGTTCCCAGCGGCAGGGCTACACCTTC. This translates into CASSSQRQGYTF.